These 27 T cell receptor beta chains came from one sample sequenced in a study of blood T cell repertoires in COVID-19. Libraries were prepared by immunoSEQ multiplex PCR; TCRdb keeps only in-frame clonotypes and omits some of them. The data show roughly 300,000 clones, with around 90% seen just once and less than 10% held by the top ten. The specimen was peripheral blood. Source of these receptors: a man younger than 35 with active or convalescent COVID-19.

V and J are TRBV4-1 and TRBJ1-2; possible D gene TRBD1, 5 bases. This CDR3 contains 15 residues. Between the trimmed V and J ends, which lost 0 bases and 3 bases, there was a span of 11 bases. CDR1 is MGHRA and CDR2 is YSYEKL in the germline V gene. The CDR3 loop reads CASSQDPDTDYGYTF. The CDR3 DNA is TGCGCCAGCAGCCAAGATCCGGACACCGACTATGGCTACACCTTC.

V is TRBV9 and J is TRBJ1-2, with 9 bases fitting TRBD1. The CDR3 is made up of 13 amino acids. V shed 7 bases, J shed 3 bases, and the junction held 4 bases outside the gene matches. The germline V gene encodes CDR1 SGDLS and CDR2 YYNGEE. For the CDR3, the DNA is TGTGCCAGCGCGGGACAGGGCGACTATGGCTACACCTTC. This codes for CASAGQGDYGYTF.

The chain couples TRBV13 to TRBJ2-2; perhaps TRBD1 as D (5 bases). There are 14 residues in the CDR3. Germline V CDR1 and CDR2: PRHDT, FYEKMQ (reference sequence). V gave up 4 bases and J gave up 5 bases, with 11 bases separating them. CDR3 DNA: TGTGCCAGCAGCTCGGACCCAGGGACCGGGGAGCTGTTTTTT. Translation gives CASSSDPGTGELFF.

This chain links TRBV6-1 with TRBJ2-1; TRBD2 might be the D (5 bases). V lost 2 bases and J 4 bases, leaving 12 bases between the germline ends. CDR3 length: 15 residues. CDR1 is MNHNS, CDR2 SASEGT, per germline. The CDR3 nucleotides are TGTGCCAGCAGTGAATCGGGAATTGGGTACAATGAGCAGTTCTTC. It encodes CASSESGIGYNEQFF.

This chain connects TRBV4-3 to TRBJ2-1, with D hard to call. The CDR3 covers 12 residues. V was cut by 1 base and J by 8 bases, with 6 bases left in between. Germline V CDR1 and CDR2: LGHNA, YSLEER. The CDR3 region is CASSQGSYEQFF. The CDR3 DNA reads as TGCGCCAGCAGCCAAGGGAGCTATGAGCAGTTCTTC.

CDR3 nucleotide sequence: TGTGCCAGCAGCCAAGGGTGGACAGGGAACACTGAAGCTTTCTTT. It is translated as CASSQGWTGNTEAFF. The genes are TRBV3-1 (or the pseudogene TRBV3-2) and TRBJ1-1, with 7 nucleotides matching TRBD1. Germline trimming cut 1 base from V and 1 base from J; bases unmatched to any gene: 3. The V gene's germline CDR1 is LGHDT and CDR2 YNNKEL (reference sequence). CDR3 length equals 15 residues.

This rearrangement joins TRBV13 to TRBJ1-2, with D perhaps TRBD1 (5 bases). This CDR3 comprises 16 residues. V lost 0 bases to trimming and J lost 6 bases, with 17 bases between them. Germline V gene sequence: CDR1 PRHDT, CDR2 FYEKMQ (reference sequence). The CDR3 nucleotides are TGTGCCAGCAGCTTAGGCCTGCGGGGACTATCCGATGGCTACACCTTC. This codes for CASSLGLRGLSDGYTF.

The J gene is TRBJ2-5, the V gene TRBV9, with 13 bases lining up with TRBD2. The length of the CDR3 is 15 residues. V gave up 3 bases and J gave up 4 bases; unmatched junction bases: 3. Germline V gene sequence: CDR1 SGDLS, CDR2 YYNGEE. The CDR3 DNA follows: TGTGCCAGCAGCGGGGGACTAGCGGGACCAGAGACCCAGTACTTC. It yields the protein CASSGGLAGPETQYF. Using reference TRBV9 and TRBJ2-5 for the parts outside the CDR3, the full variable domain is DSGVTQTPKHLITATGQRVTLRCSPRSGDLSVYWYQQSLDQGLQFLIQYYNGEERAKGNILERFSAQQFPDLHSELNLSSLELGDSALYFCASSGGLAGPETQYFGPGTRLLVL.

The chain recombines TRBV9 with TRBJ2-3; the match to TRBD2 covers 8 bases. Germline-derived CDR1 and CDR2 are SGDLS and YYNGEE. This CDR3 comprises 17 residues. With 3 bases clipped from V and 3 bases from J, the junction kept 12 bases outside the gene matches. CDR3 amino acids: CASSEGTRRKPTDTQYF. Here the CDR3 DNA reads TGTGCCAGCAGCGAGGGGACTAGGAGGAAACCTACAGATACGCAGTATTTT.

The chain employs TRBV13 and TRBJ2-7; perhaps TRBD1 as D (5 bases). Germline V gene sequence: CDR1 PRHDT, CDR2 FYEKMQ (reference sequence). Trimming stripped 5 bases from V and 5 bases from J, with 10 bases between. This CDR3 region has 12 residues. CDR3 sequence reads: CASSRQGNEQYF. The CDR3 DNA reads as TGTGCCAGCAGCCGCCAGGGAAACGAGCAGTACTTC.

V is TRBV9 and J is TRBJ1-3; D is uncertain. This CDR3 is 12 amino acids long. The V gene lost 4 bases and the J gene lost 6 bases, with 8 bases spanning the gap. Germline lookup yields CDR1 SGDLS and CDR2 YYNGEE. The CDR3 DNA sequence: TGTGCCAGCAGCCCTTCTCCAAACACCATATATTTT. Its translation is CASSPSPNTIYF.

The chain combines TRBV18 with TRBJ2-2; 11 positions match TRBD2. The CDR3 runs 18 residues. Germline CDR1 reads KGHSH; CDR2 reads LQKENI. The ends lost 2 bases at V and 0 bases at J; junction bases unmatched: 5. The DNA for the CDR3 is TGTGCCAGCTCACCATCTAGCGGGGGGCCCGCGAACACCGGGGAGCTGTTTTTT. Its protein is CASSPSSGGPANTGELFF.

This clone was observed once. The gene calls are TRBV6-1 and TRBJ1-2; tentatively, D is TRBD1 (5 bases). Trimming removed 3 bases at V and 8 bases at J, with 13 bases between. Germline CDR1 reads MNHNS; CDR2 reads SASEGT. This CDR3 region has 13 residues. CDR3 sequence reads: CASSETQGLGYTF. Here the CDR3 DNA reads TGTGCCAGCAGTGAGACCCAGGGTCTCGGCTACACCTTC.

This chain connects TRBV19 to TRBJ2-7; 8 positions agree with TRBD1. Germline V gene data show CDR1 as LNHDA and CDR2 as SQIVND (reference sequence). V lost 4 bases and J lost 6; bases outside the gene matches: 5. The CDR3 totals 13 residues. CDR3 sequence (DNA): TGTGCCAGTAGTACTACGGACAGGGTCGAGCAGTACTTC. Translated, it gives CASSTTDRVEQYF.

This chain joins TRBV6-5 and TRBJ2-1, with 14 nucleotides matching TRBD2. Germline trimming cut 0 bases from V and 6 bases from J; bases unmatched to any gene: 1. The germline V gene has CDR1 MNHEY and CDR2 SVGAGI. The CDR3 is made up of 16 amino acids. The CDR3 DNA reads TGTGCCAGCAGTTACTCGACTAGCGGGGGGGCCAATGAGCAGTTCTTC. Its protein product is CASSYSTSGGANEQFF.

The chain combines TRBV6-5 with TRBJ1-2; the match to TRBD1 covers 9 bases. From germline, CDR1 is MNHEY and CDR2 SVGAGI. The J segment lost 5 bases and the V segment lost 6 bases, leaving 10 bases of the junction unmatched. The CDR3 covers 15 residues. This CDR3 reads CASSRGTGRKYGYTF. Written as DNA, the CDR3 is TGTGCCAGCAGCCGTGGGACAGGGAGAAAGTATGGCTACACCTTC.

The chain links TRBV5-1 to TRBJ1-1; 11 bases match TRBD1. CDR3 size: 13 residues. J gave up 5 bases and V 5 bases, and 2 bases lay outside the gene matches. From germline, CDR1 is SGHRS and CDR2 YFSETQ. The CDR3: CASSGDRGTEAFF. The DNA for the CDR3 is TGCGCCAGCAGTGGGGACAGGGGGACTGAAGCTTTCTTT.

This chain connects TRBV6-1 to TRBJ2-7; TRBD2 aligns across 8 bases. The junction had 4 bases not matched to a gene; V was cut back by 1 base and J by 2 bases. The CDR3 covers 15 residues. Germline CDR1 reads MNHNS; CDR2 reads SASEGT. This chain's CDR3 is CASSEGSGGAYEQYF. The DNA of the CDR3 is TGTGCCAGCAGTGAAGGGTCCGGGGGGGCCTACGAGCAGTACTTC.

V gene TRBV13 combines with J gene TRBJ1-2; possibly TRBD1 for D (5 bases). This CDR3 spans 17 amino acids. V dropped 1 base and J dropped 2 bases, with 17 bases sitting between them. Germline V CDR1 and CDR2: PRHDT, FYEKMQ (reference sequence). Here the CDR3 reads CASSLAGSGIPNYGYTF. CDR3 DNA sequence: TGTGCCAGCAGCTTAGCGGGTTCAGGGATCCCAAACTATGGCTACACCTTC.

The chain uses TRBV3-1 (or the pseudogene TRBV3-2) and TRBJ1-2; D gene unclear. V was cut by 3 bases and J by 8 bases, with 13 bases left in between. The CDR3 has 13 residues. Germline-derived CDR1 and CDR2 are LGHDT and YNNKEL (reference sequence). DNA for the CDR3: TGTGCCAGCAGCCAGGGCCTGCAGAGAGGCTACACCTTC. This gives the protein CASSQGLQRGYTF.

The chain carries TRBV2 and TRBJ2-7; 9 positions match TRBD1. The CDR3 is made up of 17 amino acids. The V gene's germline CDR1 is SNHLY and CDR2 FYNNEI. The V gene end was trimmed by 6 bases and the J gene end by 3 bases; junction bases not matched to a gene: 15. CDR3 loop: CASRDRGLKAGGYEQYF. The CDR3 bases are TGTGCCAGCAGGGACAGGGGCCTCAAAGCAGGTGGCTACGAGCAGTACTTC.

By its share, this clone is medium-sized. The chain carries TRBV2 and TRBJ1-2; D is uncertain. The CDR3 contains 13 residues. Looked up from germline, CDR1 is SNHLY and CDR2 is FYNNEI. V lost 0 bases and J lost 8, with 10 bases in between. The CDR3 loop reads CASSEALRVGYTF. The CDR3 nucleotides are TGTGCCAGCAGTGAAGCGCTTCGAGTAGGCTACACCTTC.

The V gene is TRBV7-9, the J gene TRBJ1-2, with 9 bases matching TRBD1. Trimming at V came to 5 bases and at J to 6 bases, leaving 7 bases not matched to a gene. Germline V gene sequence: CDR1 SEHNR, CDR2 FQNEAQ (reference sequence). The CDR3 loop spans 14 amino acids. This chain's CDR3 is CASSLTGGSDGYTF. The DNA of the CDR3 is TGTGCCAGCAGCCTGACAGGGGGTTCGGATGGCTACACCTTC.

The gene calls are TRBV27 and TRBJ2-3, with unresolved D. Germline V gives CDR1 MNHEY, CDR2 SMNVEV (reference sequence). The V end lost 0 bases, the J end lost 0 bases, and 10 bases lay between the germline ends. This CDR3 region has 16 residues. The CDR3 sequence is CASSLSVEFSTDTQYF. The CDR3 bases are TGTGCCAGCAGTTTATCGGTGGAGTTTAGCACAGATACGCAGTATTTT.

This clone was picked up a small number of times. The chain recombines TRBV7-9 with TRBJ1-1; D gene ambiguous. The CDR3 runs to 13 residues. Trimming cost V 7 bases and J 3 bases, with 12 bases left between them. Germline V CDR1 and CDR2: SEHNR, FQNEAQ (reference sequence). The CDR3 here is CASNHLEDTEAFF. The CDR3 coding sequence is TGTGCCAGCAACCACCTGGAGGACACTGAAGCTTTCTTT.

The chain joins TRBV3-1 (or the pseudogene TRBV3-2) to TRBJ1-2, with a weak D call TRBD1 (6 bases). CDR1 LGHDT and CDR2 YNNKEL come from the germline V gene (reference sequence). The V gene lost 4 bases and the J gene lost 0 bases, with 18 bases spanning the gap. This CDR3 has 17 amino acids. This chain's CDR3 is CASSRQLLDRANYGYTF. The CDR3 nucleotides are TGTGCCAGCAGCCGCCAGCTGCTGGACAGAGCTAACTATGGCTACACCTTC.

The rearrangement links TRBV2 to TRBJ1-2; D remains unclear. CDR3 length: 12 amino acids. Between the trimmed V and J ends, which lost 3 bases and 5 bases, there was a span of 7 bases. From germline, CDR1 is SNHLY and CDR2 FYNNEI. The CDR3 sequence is CASSEAGYGYTF. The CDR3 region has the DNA TGTGCCAGCAGTGAGGCGGGATATGGCTACACCTTC. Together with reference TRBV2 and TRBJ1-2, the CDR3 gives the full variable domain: EPEVTQTPSHQVTQMGQEVILRCVPISNHLYFYWYRQILGQKVEFLVSFYNNEISEKSEIFDDQFSVERPDGSNFTLKIRSTKLEDSAMYFCASSEAGYGYTFGSGTRLTVV.